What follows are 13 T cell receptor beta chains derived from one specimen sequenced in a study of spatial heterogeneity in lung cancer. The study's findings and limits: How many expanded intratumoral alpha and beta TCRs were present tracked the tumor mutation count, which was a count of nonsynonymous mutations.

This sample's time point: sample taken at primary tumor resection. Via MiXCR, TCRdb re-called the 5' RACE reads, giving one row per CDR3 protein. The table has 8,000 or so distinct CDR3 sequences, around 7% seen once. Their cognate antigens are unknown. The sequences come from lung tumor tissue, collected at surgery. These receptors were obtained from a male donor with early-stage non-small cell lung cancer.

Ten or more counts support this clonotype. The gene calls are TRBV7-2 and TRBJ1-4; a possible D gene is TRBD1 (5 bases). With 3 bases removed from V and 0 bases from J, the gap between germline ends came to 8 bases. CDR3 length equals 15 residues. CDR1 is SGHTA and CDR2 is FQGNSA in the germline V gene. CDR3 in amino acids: CASSFSGPTNEKLFF. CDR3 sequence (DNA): TGTGCCAGCAGCTTTTCAGGGCCAACTAATGAAAAACTGTTTTTT.

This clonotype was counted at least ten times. In nucleotides, the CDR3 is TGTGCCTCCCGGGGGGCTGGAGAGACCCAGTACTTC. It encodes CASRGAGETQYF. The chain recombines TRBV12-3 or TRBV12-4 with TRBJ2-5; possibly TRBD2 for D (7 bases). V was shortened by 11 bases and J by 4 bases, with 14 bases between the two germline ends. The CDR3 is made up of 12 amino acids.

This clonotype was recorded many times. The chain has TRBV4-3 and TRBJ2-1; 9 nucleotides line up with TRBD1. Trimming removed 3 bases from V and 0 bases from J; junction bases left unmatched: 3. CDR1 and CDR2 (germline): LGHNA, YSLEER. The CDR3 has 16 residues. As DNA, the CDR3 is TGCGCCAGCAGCCAGGGACAGGGAATCTCCTACAATGAGCAGTTCTTC. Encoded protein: CASSQGQGISYNEQFF.

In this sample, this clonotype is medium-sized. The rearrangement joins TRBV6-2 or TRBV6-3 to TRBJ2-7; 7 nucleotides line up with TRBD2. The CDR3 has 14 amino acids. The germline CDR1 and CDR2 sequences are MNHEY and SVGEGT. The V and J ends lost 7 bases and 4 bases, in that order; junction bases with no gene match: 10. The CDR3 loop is CASTDRTSGYEQYF. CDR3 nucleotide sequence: TGTGCCAGCACCGACCGGACTAGTGGGTACGAGCAGTACTTC.

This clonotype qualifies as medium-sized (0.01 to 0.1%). CDR3 protein: CASSLPGPGGSPLHF. CDR3 bases: TGTGCCAGCAGCCTCCCCGGCCCTGGGGGTTCACCCCTCCACTTT. The chain uses TRBV7-9 and TRBJ1-6; perhaps TRBD1 as D (5 bases). Germline values: CDR1 SEHNR, CDR2 FQNEAQ (reference sequence). This CDR3 is 15 amino acids long. V lost 5 bases to trimming and J lost 9 bases, with 17 bases between them.

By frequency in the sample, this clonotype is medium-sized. The DNA of the CDR3 is TGTGCCAGCAGCTTAGACGGGACAGGGGGCGGAGAGACCCAGTACTTC. Its protein is CASSLDGTGGGETQYF. The chain joins TRBV7-8 to TRBJ2-5; TRBD1 aligns across 12 bases. J was trimmed by 4 bases and V by 1 base; bases with no gene match: 4. Germline values: CDR1 SGHVS, CDR2 FQNEAQ. The CDR3 loop spans 16 amino acids.

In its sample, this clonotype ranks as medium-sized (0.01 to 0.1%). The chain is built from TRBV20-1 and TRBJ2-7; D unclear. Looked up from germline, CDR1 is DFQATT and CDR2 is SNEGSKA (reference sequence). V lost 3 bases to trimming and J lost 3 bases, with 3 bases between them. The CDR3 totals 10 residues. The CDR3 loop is CSARNYEQYF. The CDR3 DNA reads TGCAGTGCTAGGAACTACGAGCAGTACTTC.

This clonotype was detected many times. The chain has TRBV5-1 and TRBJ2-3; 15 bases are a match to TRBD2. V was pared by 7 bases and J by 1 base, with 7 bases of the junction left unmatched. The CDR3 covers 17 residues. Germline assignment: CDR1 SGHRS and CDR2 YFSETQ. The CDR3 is CASGGGLAGGGTDTQYF. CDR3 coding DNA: TGCGCCAGCGGCGGGGGACTAGCGGGAGGTGGCACAGATACGCAGTATTTT.

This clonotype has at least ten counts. The CDR3 nucleotides read TGTGCCAGCAGCTTGGAAGGGGGCAGGGGAGTCGGCTACACCTTC. Amino acids: CASSLEGGRGVGYTF. V gene TRBV5-4 combines with J gene TRBJ1-2; 7 bases line up with TRBD1. V lost 0 bases, J lost 8 bases, and 10 bases stayed unmatched. CDR1 SGHNT and CDR2 YYREEE come from the germline V gene (reference sequence). This CDR3 spans 15 amino acids.

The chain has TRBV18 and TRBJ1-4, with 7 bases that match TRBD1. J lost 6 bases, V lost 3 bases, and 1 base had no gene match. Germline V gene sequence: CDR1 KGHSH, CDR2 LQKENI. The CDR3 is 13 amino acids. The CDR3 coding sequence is TGTGCCAGCTCACCCGACAGGGATGAAAAACTGTTTTTT. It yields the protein CASSPDRDEKLFF.

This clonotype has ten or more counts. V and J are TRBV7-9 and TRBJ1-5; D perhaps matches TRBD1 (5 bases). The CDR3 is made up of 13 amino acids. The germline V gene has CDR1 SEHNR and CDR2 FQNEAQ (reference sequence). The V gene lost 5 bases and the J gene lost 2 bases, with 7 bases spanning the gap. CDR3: CASSPRGNQPQHF. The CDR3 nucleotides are TGTGCCAGCAGCCCCAGGGGCAATCAGCCCCAGCATTTT.

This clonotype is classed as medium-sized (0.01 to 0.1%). The CDR3 loop is CASSIAKNTEAFF. Here the CDR3 DNA reads TGTGCCAGTAGTATAGCCAAGAACACTGAAGCTTTCTTT. The chain has TRBV19 and TRBJ1-1, with D unresolved. This CDR3 contains 13 residues. Germline assignment: CDR1 LNHDA and CDR2 SQIVND (reference sequence). V shed 1 base and J shed 1 base, with 4 bases lying between them.

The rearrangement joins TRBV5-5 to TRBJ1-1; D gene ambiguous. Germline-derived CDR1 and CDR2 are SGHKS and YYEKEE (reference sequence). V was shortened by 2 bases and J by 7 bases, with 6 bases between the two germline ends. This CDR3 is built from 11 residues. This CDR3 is CASSLEVEAFF. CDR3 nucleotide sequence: TGTGCCAGCAGCTTAGAAGTTGAAGCTTTCTTT.